The 15 T cell receptor beta chains below were found in one sample sequenced in a study of blood T cells in healthy people across ages. PCR was performed a second time for roughly 6 to 12 cycles using a sample-barcoded 5' primer and a J-beta primer mix. MiXCR was run by TCRdb on the 5' RACE reads, yielding one entry per CDR3 protein. The table has about 1.6 million distinct CDR3 sequences, approximately 32% seen once. Sequencing was carried out using blood. The receptors were sampled from a woman between 25 and 40 years old in good health.

This chain uses TRBV28 with TRBJ2-1; 8 nucleotides agree with TRBD2. CDR3 length: 15 residues. Germline V lookup: CDR1 MDHEN, CDR2 SYDVKM. J lost 6 bases, V lost 4 bases, and 8 bases had no gene match. CDR3 in DNA: TGTGCCAGCAGTTATGACGGGAGGGCCATCAATGAGCAGTTCTTC. This gives the protein CASSYDGRAINEQFF.

V and J are TRBV6-1 and TRBJ2-4, with 9 bases matching TRBD2. Gene TRBJ2-7 matches the end of the DNA better, so the J call may be wrong. CDR1 is MNHNS, CDR2 SASEGT, per germline. The CDR3 contains 19 residues. CDR3 sequence: CASSQACGLAGVVVYEQYF. DNA for the CDR3: TGTGCCAGCAGCCAGGCCTGTGGGTTAGCGGGAGTCGTAGTCTACGAGCAGTACTTC.

This clonotype has only a few counts. The rearrangement joins TRBV18 to TRBJ2-3; D gene uncertain. The germline V gene has CDR1 KGHSH and CDR2 LQKENI. V was cut by 0 bases and J by 1 base, with 8 bases left in between. The CDR3 totals 15 residues. CDR3 bases: TGTGCCAGCTCACCACCGGGCTGGCGCACAGATACGCAGTATTTT. Protein sequence: CASSPPGWRTDTQYF.

The chain employs TRBV27 and TRBJ2-5; 11 bases are a match to TRBD2. From germline, CDR1 is MNHEY and CDR2 SMNVEV (reference sequence). CDR3 size: 15 residues. The ends lost 5 bases at V and 5 bases at J; junction bases unmatched: 7. The chain's CDR3 is CASSLSGRARETQYF. The CDR3 DNA is TGTGCCAGCAGTCTTAGCGGGAGGGCCAGGGAGACCCAGTACTTC.

This clonotype was observed a few times. The chain links TRBV6-6 to TRBJ1-6; D is unclear. The V gene's germline CDR1 is MNHNY and CDR2 SVGAGI (reference sequence). This CDR3 comprises 14 residues. Trimming left V 8 bases short and J 1 base short, with 9 bases between. The CDR3 here is CASGSGSYNSPLHF. CDR3 in DNA: TGTGCCAGCGGCTCGGGGTCCTATAATTCACCCCTCCACTTT.

V gene TRBV6-1 combines with J gene TRBJ1-5; 8 bases align to TRBD1. Germline CDR1 is MNHNS and CDR2 is SASEGT. The junction had 11 bases not matched to a gene; V was cut back by 6 bases and J by 1 base. The CDR3 is 17 amino acids. The CDR3 loop reads CASRTGEGLGSNQPQHF. The CDR3, as DNA: TGTGCCAGCAGGACAGGGGAAGGATTGGGAAGCAATCAGCCCCAGCATTTT.

There are many counts of this clonotype. The chain joins TRBV29-1 to TRBJ2-5; D may correspond to TRBD1 or TRBD2 (5 bases each). V lost 4 bases to trimming and J lost 5 bases, with 17 bases between them. The CDR3 spans 14 residues. Looked up from germline, CDR1 is SQVTM and CDR2 is ANQGSEA. For the CDR3, the DNA is TGCAGCGTTGGGGCTGGGGGTGGGAGTGAGACCCAGTACTTC. Its protein is CSVGAGGGSETQYF.

This clonotype came up many times. The V call is TRBV4-1, the J call TRBJ2-3; no clear D. Germline values: CDR1 MGHRA, CDR2 YSYEKL. Trimming pared 0 bases from V and 0 bases from J, leaving 4 bases between. The CDR3 totals 14 residues. This CDR3 reads CASSQEVSTDTQYF. CDR3 nucleotides: TGCGCCAGCAGCCAAGAGGTTAGCACAGATACGCAGTATTTT.

This sequence joins TRBV10-3 and TRBJ2-7; D is uncertain. The CDR3 has 14 residues. The ends were cut back, 0 bases at V and 2 bases at J, with 8 bases in the middle. Germline values: CDR1 ENHRY, CDR2 SYGVKD. The CDR3 sequence: CAISESLTPYEQYF. For the CDR3, the DNA is TGTGCCATCAGTGAGTCCCTGACACCCTACGAGCAGTACTTC.

As regards this clonotype: One base away lies a much larger clone, so this may be a sequencing read error. This chain links TRBV4-1 with TRBJ2-3; the D is unclear. The CDR3 totals 15 residues. V was shortened by 4 bases and J by 0 bases, with 11 bases between the two germline ends. CDR1 MGHRA and CDR2 YSYEKL come from the germline V gene. The CDR3 reads CASSLNIRSTDTQYF. CDR3 DNA sequence: TGCGCCAGCAGCCTAAACATCAGAAGCACAGATACGCAGTATTTT.

This clonotype was detected only a few times. At one end the junction does not follow the germline gene, possibly because of a read error. The V gene is TRBV20-1, the J gene TRBJ2-5; tentatively, D is TRBD2 (6 bases). The DNA matches TRBJ2-7 better at its end, which makes the J call doubtful. Looked up from germline, CDR1 is DFQATT and CDR2 is SNEGSKA (reference sequence). The CDR3 covers 15 residues. This chain's CDR3 is CSASSPAGRSCEQYF. Here the CDR3 DNA reads TGCAGTGCTAGTTCCCCGGCGGGAAGATCCTGCGAGCAGTACTTC.

Turning to this clonotype: A much more abundant neighbour one base away suggests this may be a read error. J is TRBJ1-2 and V is TRBV6-5; 7 nucleotides match TRBD1. Germline V gene data show CDR1 as MNHEY and CDR2 as SVGAGI. Trimming cost V 8 bases and J 2 bases; bases outside gene matches: 2. The CDR3 is made up of 12 amino acids. In DNA, the CDR3 is TGTGCCAGCGGGGGACAGAACTATGGCTACACCTTC. Translation: CASGGQNYGYTF.

This chain links TRBV5-6 with TRBJ2-3, with 10 bases lining up with TRBD2. The CDR3 consists of 15 residues. The ends lost 3 bases at V and 5 bases at J; junction bases unmatched: 6. The germline gives CDR1 SGHDT, CDR2 YYEEEE. In DNA form, the CDR3 reads TGTGCCAGCAGCTCCCTAGCGGGAGTGGTAGATACGCAGTATTTT. Amino acids: CASSSLAGVVDTQYF.

The chain is built from TRBV7-3 and TRBJ2-1, with D hard to call. The CDR3 has 11 residues. V lost 8 bases and J 7 bases, leaving 9 bases between the germline ends. Germline V gene sequence: CDR1 SGHTA, CDR2 FQGTGA. The CDR3: CASGVGNEQFF. CDR3 nucleotides: TGTGCCAGCGGGGTCGGTAATGAGCAGTTCTTC.

This clonotype was observed a handful of times. This rearrangement joins TRBV9 to TRBJ1-5, with TRBD1 as a possible D gene (5 bases). Germline V gives CDR1 SGDLS, CDR2 YYNGEE. The CDR3 length is 15 residues. V shed 2 bases and J shed 5 bases, with 14 bases lying between them. CDR3 in amino acids: CASSVRTGTYQPQHF. The CDR3 DNA reads TGTGCCAGCAGCGTGCGGACGGGGACCTATCAGCCCCAGCATTTT.